The 29 T cell receptor beta chains below were found in one sample sequenced in a study of post-analysis software for immune sequencing data. The study's findings and limits: There were roughly 5 TRBV segments more frequent in patients than controls, and TRBV5-6, TRBV5-1 and TRBV20-1 were among them.

The antigens of these receptors remain unknown. Sequencing libraries made from TCR beta cDNA carried unique molecular identifiers. TCRdb itself ran the PCR reads through MiXCR, one entry per CDR3 protein. The sample includes some 690,000 distinct CDR3 sequences, 25% to 30% of them seen just once. Sequences were obtained from blood. The receptors stem from a girl between 10 and 17 years old with multiple sclerosis.

The chain carries TRBV20-1 and TRBJ1-1, with a tentative D call TRBD1 (6 bases). The germline V and J ends were trimmed by 0 bases and 4 bases, with 15 bases remaining between them. This CDR3 contains 15 residues. The germline V gene has CDR1 DFQATT and CDR2 SNEGSKA (reference sequence). The CDR3 DNA reads as TGCAGTGCTAGAGAAGGGGGGGGCGGCCCCACTGAAGCTTTCTTT. Protein sequence: CSAREGGGGPTEAFF.

This clonotype has only a few counts. The chain couples TRBV9 to TRBJ2-3; 14 positions match TRBD2. Per germline, CDR1 SGDLS and CDR2 YYNGEE. Trimming took 0 bases from V and 6 from J; bases not matched to a gene: 9. The CDR3 length is 18 residues. The CDR3 loop is CASSVEGLAGVNRDTQYF. The CDR3 DNA follows: TGTGCCAGCAGCGTAGAGGGACTAGCGGGAGTTAATAGGGATACGCAGTATTTT.

Regarding this clonotype: With a much larger clone just one base away, this may be a read error. The chain joins TRBV6-5 to TRBJ2-7; unclear D gene. The DNA end lines up better with TRBJ2-5; the J call may be wrong. The CDR3 runs to 15 residues. Germline assignment: CDR1 MNHEY and CDR2 SVGAGI. The DNA for the CDR3 is TGTGCCAGCAGTTACTCAACGATGGCCAGGGAGACCCAGTACTTC. Its translation: CASSYSTMARETQYF.

This clonotype was found many times. This sequence joins TRBV5-4 and TRBJ1-2; 8 bases align to TRBD1. Germline values: CDR1 SGHNT, CDR2 YYREEE (reference sequence). The V segment lost 3 bases and the J segment 4 bases; nucleotides outside the gene matches: 5. This CDR3 comprises 14 residues. The DNA of the CDR3 is TGTGCCAGCAGCTCCGACAGGGGATCCTATGGCTACACCTTC. Protein sequence: CASSSDRGSYGYTF.

This clonotype has just a few counts. The CDR3 sequence: CASSLTEGYEQYF. The CDR3 DNA is TGTGCCAGCTCACTCACGGAGGGGTACGAGCAGTACTTC. J is TRBJ2-7 and V is TRBV18, with a possible D match to TRBD2 (6 bases). Trimming removed 4 bases at V and 4 bases at J, with 11 bases between. Germline V gene data show CDR1 as KGHSH and CDR2 as LQKENI. The CDR3 length is 13 residues.

The chain joins TRBV7-2 to TRBJ2-7; the match to TRBD2 covers 13 bases. With V trimmed by 5 bases and J by 5 bases, 12 bases remained unmatched. The germline CDR1 and CDR2 sequences are SGHTA and FQGNSA. CDR3 length: 17 residues. For the CDR3, the DNA is TGTGCCAGCAGCCCACTTGGACTAGCGGGAGCATCCGACGAGCAGTACTTC. It translates to CASSPLGLAGASDEQYF.

This rearrangement joins TRBV29-1 to TRBJ1-1, with D unresolved. The V gene lost 0 bases and the J gene lost 12 bases, with 17 bases spanning the gap. This CDR3 has 13 amino acids. Germline V gives CDR1 SQVTM, CDR2 ANQGSEA. The CDR3 DNA sequence: TGCAGCGTTGAAGATCAGAACGGTCCGGGATCTTTCTTT. Its protein is CSVEDQNGPGSFF. Using reference TRBV29-1 and TRBJ1-1 for the parts outside the CDR3, the full variable domain is SAVISQKPSRDICQRGTSLTIQCQVDSQVTMMFWYRQQPGQSLTLIATANQGSEATYESGFVIDKFPISRPNLTFSTLTVSNMSPEDSSIYLCSVEDQNGPGSFFGQGTRLTVV.

This clonotype was observed a handful of times. The CDR3 loop reads CSAGTDNSPLHF. In DNA, the CDR3 is TGCAGCGCAGGGACAGATAATTCACCCCTCCACTTT. The gene calls are TRBV29-1 and TRBJ1-6, with 7 bases identical to TRBD1. The junction had 2 bases not matched to a gene; V was cut back by 7 bases and J by 5 bases. CDR1 SQVTM and CDR2 ANQGSEA come from the germline V gene. CDR3 length: 12 residues.

This clonotype was recorded many times. The V call is TRBV7-2, the J call TRBJ2-1; possible D gene TRBD1, 5 bases. V lost 0 bases, J lost 6 bases, and 6 bases lay in between. The CDR3 runs to 13 residues. Germline loops: CDR1 SGHTA, CDR2 FQGNSA. The CDR3 coding sequence is TGTGCCAGCAGCTTAGCAGGGGCCAATGAGCAGTTCTTC. It specifies CASSLAGANEQFF.

This chain connects TRBV20-1 to TRBJ2-3; D gene unclear. Deletions cut 0 bases from V and 0 bases from J, with 10 bases between. CDR1 is DFQATT, CDR2 SNEGSKA, per germline (reference sequence). This CDR3 is 15 amino acids long. The DNA for the CDR3 is TGCAGTGCTAGAGATGCGGTTTATAGCACAGATACGCAGTATTTT. Amino acid sequence: CSARDAVYSTDTQYF.

In the case of this clonotype: A clone one base away is much larger, so this may be a read error. This chain uses TRBV12-3 or TRBV12-4 with TRBJ2-1; a possible D gene is TRBD2 (5 bases). V gave up 6 bases and J gave up 13 bases, with 25 bases separating them. The CDR3 totals 15 residues. DNA of the CDR3: TGTGCCAGCAGCCGCCTAGCTATAGGTTCAGAGACCCAGTTCTTC. This codes for CASSRLAIGSETQFF.

The table lists this clonotype with many counts. V gene TRBV7-2 combines with J gene TRBJ1-2; the D is unclear. Trimming cost V 3 bases and J 2 bases, with 4 bases left between them. Looked up from germline, CDR1 is SGHTA and CDR2 is FQGNSA. The CDR3 covers 12 residues. The CDR3: CASSLENYGYTF. The CDR3 bases are TGTGCCAGCAGCTTGGAGAACTATGGCTACACCTTC.

A few counts support this clonotype. The gene calls are TRBV7-2 and TRBJ2-3; TRBD2 agrees at 10 bases. The CDR3 is 14 residues long. Germline V CDR1 and CDR2: SGHTA, FQGNSA. The V and J ends lost 5 bases and 4 bases, in that order; junction bases with no gene match: 3. The DNA for the CDR3 is TGTGCCAGCAGCACAACTAGCGGGGCAGATACGCAGTATTTT. The encoded protein is CASSTTSGADTQYF.

The table lists this clonotype with a few counts. The chain combines TRBV20-1 with TRBJ1-2; a possible D gene is TRBD1 (6 bases). The CDR3 length is 13 residues. CDR1 and CDR2 (germline): DFQATT, SNEGSKA (reference sequence). The CDR3 region is CNIQGAEPYGYTF. The CDR3 bases are TGCAACATACAGGGAGCGGAGCCCTATGGCTACACCTTC.

The V and J genes are TRBV29-1 and TRBJ1-5, with 9 positions matching TRBD1. V shed 4 bases, J shed 0 bases, and the junction held 4 bases outside the gene matches. There are 15 residues in the CDR3. In germline, CDR1 is SQVTM, CDR2 ANQGSEA. In nucleotides, the CDR3 is TGCAGCGTTGGAGACAGGGGGAGTAGCAATCAGCCCCAGCATTTT. Amino acid sequence: CSVGDRGSSNQPQHF.

In regard to this clonotype: The junction shows a germline mismatch at one end, possibly a read error. The chain employs TRBV20-1 and TRBJ2-4; 10 bases line up with TRBD1. The end of the DNA fits TRBJ2-7 better, so the J call may be wrong. CDR1 and CDR2 (germline): DFQATT, SNEGSKA (reference sequence). The CDR3 covers 13 residues. The CDR3 loop is CGAGGQGVHEQYF. The CDR3 DNA follows: TGCGGTGCTGGCGGACAGGGGGTACACGAGCAGTACTTC.

A few counts support this clonotype. This chain joins TRBV20-1 and TRBJ2-5, with 8 bases that match TRBD2. Judging by the DNA end, TRBJ2-4 fits better; the J call may be wrong. Germline loops: CDR1 DFQATT, CDR2 SNEGSKA (reference sequence). This CDR3 contains 14 residues. DNA of the CDR3: TGCAGTGCTTATAGCGGGATGGTGAAAAACATTCAGTACTTC. Translation gives CSAYSGMVKNIQYF.

This sequence joins TRBV9 and TRBJ2-1; unclear D gene. There are 15 residues in the CDR3. The germline V gene has CDR1 SGDLS and CDR2 YYNGEE. V was shortened by 0 bases and J by 2 bases, with 9 bases between the two germline ends. Here the CDR3 DNA reads TGTGCCAGCAGCGTAGGATCTAGTGCCTACAATGAGCAGTTCTTC. Encoded protein: CASSVGSSAYNEQFF.

The V call is TRBV20-1, the J call TRBJ2-3, with 13 bases matching TRBD2. CDR3 length equals 16 residues. V gave up 2 bases and J gave up 4 bases; unmatched junction bases: 6. Germline lookup yields CDR1 DFQATT and CDR2 SNEGSKA (reference sequence). CDR3 nucleotide sequence: TGCAGTGCTAGACAGCGGACTAGCGGGAGCTCAGATACGCAGTATTTT. This sequence encodes CSARQRTSGSSDTQYF.

This clonotype was detected only a few times. The chain has TRBV27 and TRBJ1-2; D gene uncertain. This CDR3 is built from 15 residues. Germline assignment: CDR1 MNHEY and CDR2 SMNVEV (reference sequence). V was clipped by 6 bases and J by 4 bases, with 18 bases between them. In DNA, the CDR3 is TGTGCCAGCAGACCCCAAGGAGTAACGGGCTATGGCTACACCTTC. This sequence encodes CASRPQGVTGYGYTF.

In its sample, this clonotype was seen many times. The J gene is TRBJ2-4, the V gene TRBV20-1; D not certain. Germline CDR1 and CDR2: DFQATT and SNEGSKA (reference sequence). V was trimmed by 8 bases and J by 0 bases, leaving 5 bases between them. CDR3 length: 11 amino acids. The CDR3 protein is CSPIAKNIQYF. The CDR3 DNA is TGCAGTCCAATAGCCAAAAACATTCAGTACTTC.

The chain is built from TRBV6-5 and TRBJ2-3; 12 bases are shared with TRBD1. CDR1 and CDR2 from the germline V gene are MNHEY and SVGAGI. V shed 5 bases, J shed 3 bases, and the junction held 6 bases outside the gene matches. There are 16 residues in the CDR3. The CDR3 DNA reads as TGTGCCAGCAGTCGGGGACAGGGGGCTGGAACAGATACGCAGTATTTT. It codes for CASSRGQGAGTDTQYF.

The sample holds a few counts of this clonotype. The chain has TRBV6-6 and TRBJ2-5, with TRBD2 matching 9 bases. V trimming: 0 bases; J trimming: 0 bases; junction bases outside the gene matches: 5. Germline V gene sequence: CDR1 MNHNY, CDR2 SVGAGI (reference sequence). The CDR3 consists of 17 residues. The CDR3 DNA reads TGTGCCAGCAGTTACTCCGGGCTAGCGGGATACCAAGAGACCCAGTACTTC. The encoded protein is CASSYSGLAGYQETQYF.

This clonotype appeared once. The V and J genes are TRBV12-3 or TRBV12-4 and TRBJ1-2; no firm D call. There are 13 residues in the CDR3. The V end was cut by 5 bases, the J end by 5 bases, with 12 bases between. The CDR3 protein is CASSLDNTYGYTF. CDR3 in DNA: TGTGCCAGCAGTCTAGACAATACATATGGCTACACCTTC.

The chain joins TRBV12-3 or TRBV12-4 to TRBJ1-4, with TRBD1 matching 9 bases. This CDR3 is built from 14 residues. Unmatched junction bases numbered 6, after V lost 6 bases and J lost 7 bases. CDR3 DNA sequence: TGTGCCAGCAGAAATCGGGACAGGGCTGAAAAACTGTTTTTT. As protein: CASRNRDRAEKLFF.

This clonotype was counted only a few times. V is TRBV6-5 and J is TRBJ2-1; 9 nucleotides line up with TRBD1. The CDR3 spans 17 residues. CDR1 is MNHEY, CDR2 SVGAGI, per germline. The V gene end was trimmed by 4 bases and the J gene end by 0 bases; junction bases not matched to a gene: 7. CDR3 loop: CASSFAGQGSSYNEQFF. As DNA, the CDR3 is TGTGCCAGCAGTTTCGCCGGACAGGGGAGCTCCTACAATGAGCAGTTCTTC.

In this sample, this clonotype turned up a few times. The chain has TRBV4-3 and TRBJ2-3; D is unresolved. Germline V gives CDR1 LGHNA, CDR2 YSLEER. The CDR3 has 13 residues. Trimming shortened V by 3 bases and J by 4 bases, and 8 bases separated the two germline ends. The DNA of the CDR3 is TGCGCCAGCAGCCATATCCCCGCAGATACGCAGTATTTT. Translation gives CASSHIPADTQYF.

The J gene is TRBJ2-1, the V gene TRBV20-1, with TRBD1 identical over 7 bases. Matching the DNA end better, TRBJ2-7 makes the J call doubtful. CDR1 is DFQATT, CDR2 SNEGSKA, per germline (reference sequence). The CDR3 runs to 11 residues. The CDR3 here is CSAAQGDEQYF. CDR3 nucleotide sequence: TGCAGTGCCGCCCAGGGGGATGAGCAGTACTTC.

A note on this clonotype: A junction boundary mismatches the germline segment, possibly from a read error. The gene calls are TRBV2 and TRBJ2-3; 9 positions match TRBD1. Germline CDR1 reads SNHLY; CDR2 reads FYNNEI. This CDR3 is built from 15 residues. The CDR3 nucleotides are TGTGCCAGCAGGGAAGACAGGGGGAAAACAGATACGCAGTATTTT. Translation gives CASREDRGKTDTQYF. Filled out from reference TRBV2 and TRBJ2-3, the complete variable domain reads EPEVTQTPSHQVTQMGQEVILRCVPISNHLYFYWYRQILGQKVEFLVSFYNNEISEKSEIFDDQFSVERPDGSNFTLKIRSTKLEDSAMYFCASREDRGKTDTQYFGPGTRLTVL.